The clone carrying this T cell receptor (beta chain) was recorded at least ten times. Primers used for first-strand cDNA, a TRAV- and TRBV-specific set, covered both alpha and beta chains. Amplification of TCRs used a constant-region primer and V-primer adapter for roughly 21 PCR cycles. Via MiXCR, TCRdb re-called the reads, giving one row per CDR3 protein. Here the sample spans over 65,000 distinct CDR3 sequences, 15% to 20% being singletons. The data are from a study of low-dose radiotherapy and immunotherapy resistance in tumors. The overall study: Members of Cohort 1 were treated with 0.5 Gy per fraction every 2 weeks. The prescribed total PTV dose was 6.5 Gy. Every two weeks, cyclophosphamide 200 mg/m2 was infused one day before radiation plus immunotherapy.

CDR1 and CDR2 (germline): SGHNT, YENEEA. The ends lost 4 bases at V and 0 bases at J; junction bases unmatched: 6. The CDR3 contains 17 residues. Time point denoted: before trial treatment. Sequencing used PBMCs, obtained before treatment. The genes are TRBV11-3 and TRBJ2-6; 7 positions agree with TRBD1. The TCR originated in a male donor with prostate cancer. The CDR3, as DNA: TGTGCCAGCAGCTCGGGACAGCTTGACTCTGGGGCCAACGTCCTGACTTTC. Its translation: CASSSGQLDSGANVLTF. Using reference TRBV11-3 and TRBJ2-6 for the parts outside the CDR3, the full variable domain is EAGVVQSPRYKIIEKKQPVAFWCNPISGHNTLYWYLQNLGQGPELLIRYENEEAVDDSQLPKDRFSAERLKGVDSTLKIQPAELGDSAVYLCASSSGQLDSGANVLTFGAGSRLTVL.